The entry that follows covers one TCR beta chain sequence. This specimen belongs to a study of cytomegalovirus exposure and HLA in healthy donors. A multiplex PCR was run with 60 Vbeta primers and 13 Jbeta primers. Sequencing used immunoSEQ multiplex PCR; TCRdb keeps in-frame clones, though not all of them. The data contain some 180,000 clones, around 75% of them singletons. The origin of this receptor is a female donor in good health and CMV-seronegative. The sample taken for sequencing was PBMCs.

CDR3 bases: TGTGCCAGCAGCTTTGGAACAGCTCGCTCTGGAAACACCATATATTTT. Translated, it gives CASSFGTARSGNTIYF. The chain links TRBV7-6 to TRBJ1-3; D uncertain. Trimming left V 3 bases short and J 0 bases short, with 12 bases between. Germline CDR1 SGHVS, CDR2 FNYEAQ. The CDR3 runs to 16 residues.